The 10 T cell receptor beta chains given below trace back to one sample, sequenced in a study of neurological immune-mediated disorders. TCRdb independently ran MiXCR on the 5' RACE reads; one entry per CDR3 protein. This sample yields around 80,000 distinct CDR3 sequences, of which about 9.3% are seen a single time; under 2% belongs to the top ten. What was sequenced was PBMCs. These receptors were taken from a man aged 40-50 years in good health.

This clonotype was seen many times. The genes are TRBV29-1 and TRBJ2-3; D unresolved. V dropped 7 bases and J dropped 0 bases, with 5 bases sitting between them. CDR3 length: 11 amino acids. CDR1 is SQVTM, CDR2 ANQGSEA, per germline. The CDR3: CSASSTDTQYF. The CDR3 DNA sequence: TGCAGCGCGTCTAGCACAGATACGCAGTATTTT.

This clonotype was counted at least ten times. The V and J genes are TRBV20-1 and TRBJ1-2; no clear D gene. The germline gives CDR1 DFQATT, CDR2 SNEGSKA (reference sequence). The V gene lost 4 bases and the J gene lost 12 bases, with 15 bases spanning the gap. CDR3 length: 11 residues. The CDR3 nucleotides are TGCAGTGCTACCCCGCCCGGAGGACACACCTTC. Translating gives CSATPPGGHTF.

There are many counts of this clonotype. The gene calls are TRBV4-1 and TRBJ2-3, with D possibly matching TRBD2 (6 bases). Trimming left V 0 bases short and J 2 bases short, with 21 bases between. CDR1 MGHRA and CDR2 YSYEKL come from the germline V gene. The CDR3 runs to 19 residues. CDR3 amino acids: CASSQEGWEEVRDTDTQYF. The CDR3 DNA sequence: TGCGCCAGCAGCCAAGAGGGGTGGGAGGAGGTTCGAGACACAGATACGCAGTATTTT.

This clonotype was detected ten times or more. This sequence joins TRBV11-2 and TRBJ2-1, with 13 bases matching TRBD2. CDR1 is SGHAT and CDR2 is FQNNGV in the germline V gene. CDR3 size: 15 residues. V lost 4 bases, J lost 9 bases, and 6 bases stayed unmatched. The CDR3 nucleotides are TGTGCCAGCAGCTCGACGACTAGCGGGGGGCCTGAGCAGTTCTTC. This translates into CASSSTTSGGPEQFF.

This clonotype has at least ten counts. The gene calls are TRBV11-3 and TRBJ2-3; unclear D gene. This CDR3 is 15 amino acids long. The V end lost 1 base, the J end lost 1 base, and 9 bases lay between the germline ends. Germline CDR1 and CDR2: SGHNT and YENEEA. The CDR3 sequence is CASSLGTARTDTQYF. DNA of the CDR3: TGTGCCAGCAGCTTAGGAACAGCACGCACAGATACGCAGTATTTT.

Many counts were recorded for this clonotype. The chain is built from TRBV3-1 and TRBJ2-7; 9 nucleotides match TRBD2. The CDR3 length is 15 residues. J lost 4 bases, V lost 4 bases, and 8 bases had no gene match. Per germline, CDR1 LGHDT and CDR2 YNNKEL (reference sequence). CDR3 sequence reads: CASSPHRTSAYEQYF. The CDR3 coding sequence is TGTGCCAGCAGCCCCCACCGGACTAGCGCGTACGAGCAGTACTTC.

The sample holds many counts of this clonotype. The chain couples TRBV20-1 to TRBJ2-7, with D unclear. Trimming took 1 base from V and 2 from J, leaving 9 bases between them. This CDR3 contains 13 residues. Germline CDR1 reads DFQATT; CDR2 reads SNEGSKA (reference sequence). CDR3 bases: TGCAGTGCTAGAGTTTACAGTACCTACGAGCAGTACTTC. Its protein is CSARVYSTYEQYF.

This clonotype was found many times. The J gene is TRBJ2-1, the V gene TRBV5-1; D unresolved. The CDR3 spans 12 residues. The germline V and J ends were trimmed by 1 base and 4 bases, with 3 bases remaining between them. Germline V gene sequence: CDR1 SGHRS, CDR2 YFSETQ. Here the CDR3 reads CASSLSYNEQFF. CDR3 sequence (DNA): TGCGCCAGCAGCTTGTCTTACAATGAGCAGTTCTTC.

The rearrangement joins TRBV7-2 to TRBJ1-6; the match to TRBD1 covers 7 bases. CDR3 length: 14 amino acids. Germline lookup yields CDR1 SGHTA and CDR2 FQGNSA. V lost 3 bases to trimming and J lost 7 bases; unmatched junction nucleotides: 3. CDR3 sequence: CASSLTGINSPLHF. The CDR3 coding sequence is TGTGCCAGCAGCTTGACAGGGATCAATTCACCCCTCCACTTT.

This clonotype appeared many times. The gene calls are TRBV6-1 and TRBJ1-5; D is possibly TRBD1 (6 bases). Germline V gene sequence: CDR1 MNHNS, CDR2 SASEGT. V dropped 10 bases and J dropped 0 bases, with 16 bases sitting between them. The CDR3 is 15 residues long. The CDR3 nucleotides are TGTGCCACTGGGGACACTTTATATAGCAATCAGCCCCAGCATTTT. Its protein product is CATGDTLYSNQPQHF.